This section outlines one TCR beta chain sequence together with its context. These data originate in a study of response to subunit inactivated influenza vaccine. One entry per CDR3 protein, called by TCRdb with MiXCR from the RT-PCR reads. This table holds approximately 500,000 distinct CDR3 sequences, 10% to 15% found once. This clonotype was sampled from a man in his fifties who received an inactivated influenza vaccine. Sample: PBMCs from blood, taken around seven weeks after vaccination.

Here the CDR3 reads CASSANRWGTNEKLFF. Written as DNA, the CDR3 is TGTGCCAGCAGCGCCAACAGATGGGGGACTAATGAAAAACTGTTTTTT. The rearrangement joins TRBV7-8 to TRBJ1-4, with D maybe TRBD1 (5 bases). Germline CDR1 is SGHVS and CDR2 is FQNEAQ. V was clipped by 5 bases and J by 2 bases, with 15 bases between them. The CDR3 spans 16 residues.